A single T cell receptor (beta chain) is shown here with its context. Its matching antigen is unknown. The data were obtained in a study of vaccination and CD4 T cells after COVID-19. Notes on the study in general: The appearance of a median approximately 84% of reactive clones in convalescent patients occurred only post-vaccination.

Cultured CD4+ T-cell DNA underwent Oncomine TCR Beta short-read sequencing. Genomic DNA was isolated from CD4+ T cells that had been cultured. A single record per CDR3 protein comes from TCRdb applying MiXCR to the PCR reads. The sample yields 13,000 to 15,000 distinct CDR3 sequences, roughly 43% seen once. Treatment defined: approximately 11-day PBMC culture with coronavirus spike peptide pools or control peptides (ViraFEST assay). This CDR3 is 14 amino acids long. V was cut by 5 bases and J by 6 bases, with 16 bases left in between. Germline lookup yields CDR1 SGHTA and CDR2 FQGNSA. V is TRBV7-2 and J is TRBJ1-1, with D possibly being TRBD1 (5 bases). Sequencing input: cultured CD4+ T cells from blood. The sequence was obtained from a human donor with COVID-19. CDR3 region: CASSATRVRPEAFF. CDR3 DNA sequence: TGTGCCAGCAGCGCGACCAGGGTTCGTCCTGAAGCTTTCTTT.